One sample yielded the 28 T cell receptor beta chains listed below, sequenced in a study of regulatory T cells in long-lasting Graves disease. Investigators prepared the TCR beta libraries by applying iRepertoire HTBI primers and Arm-PCR of CDR3 regions. TCRdb called the multiplex PCR reads again in MiXCR, with one record for every CDR3 protein. The sample holds about 460,000 distinct CDR3 sequences; 20% to 25% are singletons and the top ten take less than 15%. Regarding time point: persistent/refractory GD, antithyroid drugs over 5 years with positive TRAb. Preparation of the TCR library used RNA extracted from PBMCs. Source: peripheral blood mononuclear cells (PBMCs), taken when the disease was refractory, from a patient treated with antithyroid drugs. The receptors derive from a female donor with Graves disease.

This clonotype was found many times. The rearrangement uses TRBV28 and TRBJ1-1; unclear D gene. Germline assignment: CDR1 MDHEN and CDR2 SYDVKM. The length of the CDR3 is 11 residues. V dropped 10 bases and J dropped 4 bases, with 10 bases sitting between them. CDR3 sequence reads: CATGSRTEAFF. As DNA, the CDR3 is TGTGCCACCGGGTCCCGCACTGAAGCTTTCTTT. The full variable domain, its missing parts supplied by reference TRBV28 and TRBJ1-1, is DVKVTQSSRYLVKRTGEKVFLECVQDMDHENMFWYRQDPGLGLRLIYFSYDVKMKEKGDIPEGYSVSREKKERFSLILESASTNQTSMYLCATGSRTEAFFGQGTRLTVV.

Note on this clonotype: It may be a read error: a sequence one base away is much more abundant. The chain carries TRBV6-1 and TRBJ1-4; possibly TRBD1 for D (6 bases). Germline V CDR1 and CDR2: MNHNS, SASEGT. The CDR3 runs to 15 residues. CDR3 amino acids: CAGRPIQGFDEKLFF. As DNA, the CDR3 is TGTGCCGGCAGACCAATACAGGGATTTGATGAAAAACTGTTTTTT.

CDR3 DNA: TGTGCCAGCAGCCAAGAACTGGGACTTCTCTACGAGCAGTACTTC. It codes for CASSQELGLLYEQYF. The rearrangement joins TRBV3-1 to TRBJ2-7, with D possibly matching TRBD2 (6 bases). V dropped 0 bases and J dropped 3 bases, with 12 bases sitting between them. Germline CDR1 and CDR2: LGHDT and YNNKEL (reference sequence). The CDR3 contains 15 residues.

This clonotype appeared many times. The chain employs TRBV28 and TRBJ2-7, with 7 nucleotides matching TRBD2. V dropped 7 bases and J dropped 6; count of bases not matched to a gene: 15. The CDR3 is 15 residues long. CDR1 and CDR2 from the germline V gene are MDHEN and SYDVKM. CDR3 nucleotide sequence: TGTGCCAGCACGCCGAGGGGCGGGAGTAAGATCGAGCAGTACTTC. Translation gives CASTPRGGSKIEQYF.

The chain carries TRBV5-4 and TRBJ1-4; D not resolved. V was pared by 4 bases and J by 6 bases, with 13 bases between. CDR1 is SGHNT and CDR2 is YYREEE in the germline V gene (reference sequence). This CDR3 is 14 amino acids long. In DNA, the CDR3 is TGTGCCAGCAGCACGGACGGGGAGTATGAAAAACTGTTTTTT. Its protein is CASSTDGEYEKLFF.

The V gene is TRBV6-2 or TRBV6-3, the J gene TRBJ2-2; TRBD2 matches 12 bases. Germline-derived CDR1 and CDR2 are MNHEY and SVGEGT. V dropped 0 bases and J dropped 7; count of bases not matched to a gene: 6. This CDR3 is 17 amino acids long. The CDR3 coding sequence is TGTGCCAGCAGTTACTCATCTAGCGGGGGGGCTAGCGGGGAGCTGTTTTTT. Translating it yields CASSYSSSGGASGELFF.

The V gene is TRBV20-1, the J gene TRBJ2-3; 8 nucleotides align to TRBD1. With 5 bases clipped from V and 3 bases from J, the junction kept 13 bases outside the gene matches. The CDR3 runs 16 residues. CDR1 and CDR2 (germline): DFQATT, SNEGSKA (reference sequence). This chain's CDR3 is CSAPPGIDRGTDTQYF. In DNA, the CDR3 is TGCAGTGCTCCACCCGGCATTGACAGGGGAACAGATACGCAGTATTTT.

With regard to this clonotype: Given a much more abundant clone one base away, this may be a read error. V and J are TRBV28 and TRBJ1-6; no clear D gene. The CDR3 covers 11 residues. Germline values: CDR1 MDHEN, CDR2 SYDVKM. V was clipped by 8 bases and J by 11 bases, with 10 bases between them. CDR3 protein: CASLKNPPLHF. CDR3 DNA sequence: TGTGCCAGCCTCAAGAATCCACCCCTCCACTTT.

The chain uses TRBV30 and TRBJ1-6, with 9 nucleotides matching TRBD1. The CDR3 is 13 residues long. Unmatched junction bases numbered 6, after V lost 5 bases and J lost 10 bases. Germline assignment: CDR1 GTSNPN and CDR2 SVGIG (reference sequence). CDR3 amino acids: CAWVQGANSPLHF. CDR3 bases: TGTGCCTGGGTACAGGGGGCGAACTCACCCCTCCACTTT.

This clonotype came up many times. The chain links TRBV7-3 to TRBJ1-1; perhaps TRBD1 as D (5 bases). This CDR3 has 14 amino acids. Trimming left V 6 bases short and J 7 bases short, with 18 bases between. Germline lookup yields CDR1 SGHTA and CDR2 FQGTGA. The CDR3 bases are TGTGCCAGCAGAAAGCGGGGGGGTCAGCTTGAAGCTTTCTTT. It specifies CASRKRGGQLEAFF.

This clonotype appeared a few times. The chain employs TRBV6-2 or TRBV6-3 and TRBJ2-7; D is unclear. The CDR3 totals 13 residues. Between the trimmed V and J ends, which lost 1 base and 3 bases, there was a span of 7 bases. Germline-derived CDR1 and CDR2 are MNHEY and SVGEGT. CDR3 in amino acids: CASSYFGDYEQYF. The CDR3 DNA sequence: TGTGCCAGCAGTTACTTTGGGGACTACGAGCAGTACTTC.

This clonotype was seen ten or more times. The chain joins TRBV30 to TRBJ1-2; TRBD1 might be the D (5 bases). This CDR3 has 12 residues. Germline-derived CDR1 and CDR2 are GTSNPN and SVGIG (reference sequence). V was clipped by 5 bases and J by 8 bases, with 15 bases between them. CDR3 amino acids: CAWGSQGGGYTF. In DNA form, the CDR3 reads TGTGCCTGGGGGTCTCAGGGAGGAGGCTACACCTTC.

This clonotype showed up many times. The rearrangement links TRBV28 to TRBJ1-4; D gene uncertain. The CDR3 runs 14 residues. The V and J ends lost 8 bases and 3 bases respectively, with 13 bases between them. The germline V gene encodes CDR1 MDHEN and CDR2 SYDVKM. In DNA form, the CDR3 reads TGTGCCAGCCATTCTTTGGGCCCTAATGAAAAACTGTTTTTT. The encoded protein is CASHSLGPNEKLFF.

The sample holds many counts of this clonotype. The rearrangement uses TRBV28 and TRBJ1-3; D uncertain. The CDR3 has 13 amino acids. V was pared by 6 bases and J by 3 bases, with 9 bases between. Germline CDR1 and CDR2: MDHEN and SYDVKM. The CDR3 loop is CASSWEGGNTIYF. Written as DNA, the CDR3 is TGTGCCAGCAGCTGGGAAGGTGGAAACACCATATATTTT. Full variable domain (outside the CDR3, taken from reference TRBV28 and TRBJ1-3): DVKVTQSSRYLVKRTGEKVFLECVQDMDHENMFWYRQDPGLGLRLIYFSYDVKMKEKGDIPEGYSVSREKKERFSLILESASTNQTSMYLCASSWEGGNTIYFGEGSWLTVV.

In its sample, this clonotype was seen many times. The gene calls are TRBV28 and TRBJ2-7, with unresolved D. The CDR3 sequence is 12 residues long. Germline CDR1 MDHEN, CDR2 SYDVKM. V shed 6 bases and J shed 3 bases, with 9 bases lying between them. In nucleotides, the CDR3 is TGTGCCAGCAGCAAACCGAGCTACGAGCAGTACTTC. Translation gives CASSKPSYEQYF.

The chain recombines TRBV6-1 with TRBJ1-2; 11 positions agree with TRBD1. Trimming at V came to 6 bases and at J to 3 bases, leaving 3 bases not matched to a gene. The CDR3 covers 14 residues. Germline loops: CDR1 MNHNS, CDR2 SASEGT. The CDR3 DNA reads as TGTGCCAGCAGGGGGACAGGGGGGCACTATGGCTACACCTTC. Translated, it gives CASRGTGGHYGYTF.

This clonotype is medium-sized (0.01 to 0.1%). The chain couples TRBV28 to TRBJ1-5, with D possibly TRBD1 on 6 matching bases. The V end lost 5 bases, the J end lost 5 bases, and 13 bases lay between the germline ends. The CDR3 has 14 residues. Germline V lookup: CDR1 MDHEN, CDR2 SYDVKM. CDR3 amino acids: CASSPRTDDQPQHF. DNA of the CDR3: TGTGCCAGCAGTCCCAGGACAGATGATCAGCCCCAGCATTTT.

Worth noting for this clonotype: This clone may be a read error of a much larger clone one base away. CDR3 sequence (DNA): TGTGCCAGCAGTTCGTACGGGGGCACTGAAGCTTTCTTT. Protein sequence: CASSSYGGTEAFF. The chain couples TRBV2 to TRBJ1-1, with D possibly being TRBD1 (5 bases). CDR3 size: 13 residues. Germline V lookup: CDR1 SNHLY, CDR2 FYNNEI. Deletions cut 5 bases from V and 4 bases from J, with 11 bases between.

This clonotype has a count of ten or more. This chain joins TRBV7-2 and TRBJ1-2; D not resolved. Germline V gene sequence: CDR1 SGHTA, CDR2 FQGNSA. The germline V and J ends were trimmed by 1 base and 8 bases, with 14 bases remaining between them. The CDR3 has 14 amino acids. CDR3 DNA: TGTGCCAGCAGCTTAGAACGGTCTGGGGTCGGCTACACCTTC. It is translated as CASSLERSGVGYTF.

The J gene is TRBJ2-5, the V gene TRBV4-3; 7 bases align to TRBD1. CDR3 length equals 15 residues. Germline V lookup: CDR1 LGHNA, CDR2 YSLEER. Germline trimming cut 5 bases from V and 5 bases from J; bases unmatched to any gene: 11. CDR3 coding DNA: TGCGCCAGCAGCTCCCAGGGGGAGCCATCGGAGACCCAGTACTTC. As protein: CASSSQGEPSETQYF.

This clonotype was seen repeatedly, ten times or more. V and J are TRBV5-1 and TRBJ1-1, with D hard to call. V lost 4 bases and J lost 3, with 10 bases in between. CDR1 and CDR2 (germline): SGHRS, YFSETQ. The CDR3 is made up of 13 amino acids. The CDR3 spells CASSGYGDTEAFF. CDR3 bases: TGCGCCAGCAGCGGGTACGGCGACACTGAAGCTTTCTTT.

In this sample, this clonotype turned up many times. V and J are TRBV20-1 and TRBJ1-5; the D gene is possibly TRBD1 (5 bases). Germline loops: CDR1 DFQATT, CDR2 SNEGSKA (reference sequence). Trimming removed 0 bases from V and 4 bases from J, with 7 bases in between. This CDR3 has 13 residues. The CDR3 coding sequence is TGCAGTGCTAGAGATCCAGGGAATCAGCCCCAGCATTTT. Protein: CSARDPGNQPQHF.

This clonotype was seen more than once but under ten times. This chain uses TRBV3-1 with TRBJ2-5; D remains unclear. CDR1 is LGHDT, CDR2 YNNKEL, per germline (reference sequence). The CDR3 sequence is 12 residues long. V lost 1 base, J lost 7 bases, and 7 bases lay in between. This chain's CDR3 is CASSQAWGTQYF. The CDR3, as DNA: TGTGCCAGCAGCCAAGCGTGGGGGACCCAGTACTTC.

This clonotype was detected only a few times. The chain has TRBV19 and TRBJ2-2; TRBD1 agrees at 7 bases. The CDR3 length is 15 residues. CDR1 is LNHDA and CDR2 is SQIVND in the germline V gene (reference sequence). Germline trimming cut 9 bases from V and 7 bases from J; bases unmatched to any gene: 14. The CDR3 DNA sequence: TGTGCCAGCAAACGACGACAGGGAGATTACGGGGAGCTGTTTTTT. Protein: CASKRRQGDYGELFF.

This clonotype was recorded many times. J is TRBJ1-2 and V is TRBV6-1; tentative D call: TRBD1 (5 bases). This CDR3 spans 13 amino acids. CDR1 is MNHNS and CDR2 is SASEGT in the germline V gene. With 8 bases removed from V and 8 bases from J, the gap between germline ends came to 18 bases. CDR3 nucleotide sequence: TGTGCCAGCGCCCGCGGGGGGACGTCCGGCTACACCTTC. Translated, it gives CASARGGTSGYTF.

CDR3 amino acids: CASRSFTSTDTQYF. The CDR3 nucleotides are TGTGCCAGCAGGAGCTTTACTAGCACAGATACGCAGTATTTT. The genes are TRBV28 and TRBJ2-3; D is uncertain. CDR3 length: 14 amino acids. Germline CDR1 and CDR2: MDHEN and SYDVKM. V was clipped by 6 bases and J by 0 bases, with 10 bases between them.

This clonotype was detected only a few times. CDR3 sequence: CASSIGNPHEQFF. The CDR3 nucleotides read TGTGCCAGTAGTATAGGGAACCCCCATGAGCAGTTCTTC. This chain joins TRBV19 and TRBJ2-1; D gene unclear. The CDR3 loop spans 13 amino acids. The V end was cut by 1 base, the J end by 8 bases, with 9 bases between. Germline V gene data show CDR1 as LNHDA and CDR2 as SQIVND (reference sequence).

Only a few counts were recorded for this clonotype. J is TRBJ2-7 and V is TRBV6-1; maybe TRBD1 (6 bases). The length of the CDR3 is 14 residues. Germline V gene lookup returns CDR1 MNHNS and CDR2 SASEGT. Trimming took 6 bases from V and 0 from J, leaving 12 bases between them. CDR3 bases: TGTGCCAGCAGAAGGAAGGACAGCTCCTACGAGCAGTACTTC. It translates to CASRRKDSSYEQYF.